Following are 4 T cell receptor beta chains from one sample sequenced in a study of cytomegalovirus exposure and HLA in healthy donors. PCR used 60 Vbeta primers and 13 Jbeta primers. Assay: immunoSEQ multiplex PCR; the TCRdb copy retains only in-frame clones and omits some. The top ten clones hold 1.5% to 2% of a sample with about 150,000 clones, 73% of them seen once. The specimen sequenced was PBMCs. These TCRs come from a woman aged 18 to 35 in good health and CMV-seronegative.

The chain links TRBV6-5 to TRBJ1-5; D is unresolved. Germline CDR1 and CDR2: MNHEY and SVGAGI. V was shortened by 7 bases and J by 2 bases, with 9 bases between the two germline ends. The CDR3 loop spans 13 amino acids. CDR3 coding DNA: TGTGCCAGCATCGCCACGGGCAATCAGCCCCAGCATTTT. This sequence encodes CASIATGNQPQHF.

The chain employs TRBV10-2 and TRBJ1-2; TRBD1 agrees at 9 bases. The CDR3 extends over 17 amino acids. The germline V gene encodes CDR1 WSHSY and CDR2 SAAADI. Trimming at V came to 7 bases and at J to 0 bases, leaving 12 bases not matched to a gene. CDR3: CASTLPPGTGTNYGYTF. Here the CDR3 DNA reads TGCGCCAGCACTCTACCCCCCGGGACAGGGACTAACTATGGCTACACCTTC.

This chain links TRBV9 with TRBJ2-7; TRBD1 is a possible D gene (6 bases). CDR1 is SGDLS, CDR2 YYNGEE, per germline. The germline V and J ends were trimmed by 5 bases and 2 bases, with 14 bases remaining between them. The CDR3 loop spans 14 amino acids. In nucleotides, the CDR3 is TGTGCCAGCAGTCCTCGGACAGCTACCTACGAGCAGTACTTC. The encoded protein is CASSPRTATYEQYF.

The chain uses TRBV2 and TRBJ2-1; TRBD1 is a possible D gene (6 bases). V lost 3 bases, J lost 0 bases, and 9 bases lay in between. The CDR3 is 15 residues long. Germline V gives CDR1 SNHLY, CDR2 FYNNEI. The CDR3 sequence is CASSDGTTSYNEQFF. CDR3 DNA: TGTGCCAGCAGTGACGGGACAACCTCCTACAATGAGCAGTTCTTC.